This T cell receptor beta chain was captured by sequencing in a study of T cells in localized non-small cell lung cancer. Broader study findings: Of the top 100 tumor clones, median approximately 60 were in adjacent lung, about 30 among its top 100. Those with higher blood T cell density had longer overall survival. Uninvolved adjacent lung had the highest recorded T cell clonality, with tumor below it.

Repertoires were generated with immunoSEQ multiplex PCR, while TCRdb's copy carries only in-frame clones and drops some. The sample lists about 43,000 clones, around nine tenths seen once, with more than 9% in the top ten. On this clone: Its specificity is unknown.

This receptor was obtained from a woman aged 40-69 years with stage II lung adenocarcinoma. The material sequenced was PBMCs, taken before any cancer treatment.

CDR3 loop: CASSWVGEQYF. DNA of the CDR3: TGTGCCAGCAGTTGGGTGGGAGAGCAGTACTTC. The rearrangement uses TRBV6-1 and TRBJ2-7; D gene unclear. V lost 5 bases and J 7 bases, leaving 9 bases between the germline ends. In germline, CDR1 is MNHNS, CDR2 SASEGT. The CDR3 has 11 amino acids.